A selection of T cell receptor beta chains follows, all from one sample in a study of T cells after yellow fever vaccination. TCRdb reanalysed the 5' RACE reads using MiXCR and keeps one entry per CDR3 protein. This sample yields 200,000 to 250,000 distinct CDR3 sequences, of which around 3.1% are seen a single time; 3.2% belongs to the top ten. The source was CD4+ T cells sorted from PBMCs, collected 10 days after the yellow fever booster vaccination. Receptors were obtained from a man aged 18 to 35 who received the YFV17D yellow fever vaccine. Each CDR3 is given with its conserved first and last residue. A D gene is named only where the DNA matches it firmly. Clone size is given for some rows only: seen once, a few or many times, or a class if the clone is expanded.

size	length	J	V	D	DNA	CDR3
many	15	TRBJ2-3	TRBV5-1	-	TGCGCCAGCAGCTTGGTGGGCGGGAGCACAGATACGCAGTATTTT	CASSLVGGSTDTQYF
-	13	TRBJ1-2	TRBV7-9	-	TGTGCCAGCAGCTTAAACAGTAACTATGGCTACACCTTC	CASSLNSNYGYTF
few	14	TRBJ2-3	TRBV7-2	-	TGTGCCAGCTCACAGCGGGCGAGCACAGATACGCAGTATTTT	CASSQRASTDTQYF
many	14	TRBJ2-7	TRBV20-1	TRBD2	TGCAGTGCTCCGGGACTAGCGGGGCTGTACGAGCAGTACTTC	CSAPGLAGLYEQYF
many	20	TRBJ2-1	TRBV4-1	TRBD2	TGCGCCAGCAGCCTTCTGGGACTAGCGGGGGGCCGTAGCTCCTACAATGAGCAGTTCTTC	CASSLLGLAGGRSSYNEQFF
few	16	TRBJ1-5	TRBV12-3/TRBV12-4	-	TGTGCCAGCAGTCCGACGCCACTGATGGGGAATCAGCCCCAGCATTTT	CASSPTPLMGNQPQHF
many	16	TRBJ2-7	TRBV5-1	TRBD2	TGCGCCAGCAGCACGGAACCTAGCGGGGCACTCTACGAGCAGTACTTC	CASSTEPSGALYEQYF
few	17	TRBJ2-7	TRBV6-2/TRBV6-3	TRBD1	TGTGCCAGCAGCGCCCTCCGGGACAGGGGGAATTCCTACGAGCAGTACTTC	CASSALRDRGNSYEQYF
few	11	TRBJ2-1	TRBV7-2	-	TGTGCCAGCCAGGGGCTTAATGAGCAGTTCTTC	CASQGLNEQFF
many	14	TRBJ2-3	TRBV12-3/TRBV12-4	-	TGTGCCAGCAGTTTAGGGGGGCCTGCGGATACGCAGTATTTT	CASSLGGPADTQYF
few	14	TRBJ1-1	TRBV7-2	-	TGTGCCAGCAGCTTATTCGGGCTTGGCACTGAAGCTTTCTTT	CASSLFGLGTEAFF
-	12	TRBJ2-5	TRBV2	-	TGTGCCGTAAGGACAGTCGCAGAGACCCAGTACTTC	CAVRTVAETQYF
many	17	TRBJ2-5	TRBV6-5	-	TGTGCCAGCAGTTACTCGAAAGATCCCAGAAAACAAGAGACCCAGTACTTC	CASSYSKDPRKQETQYF
-	14	TRBJ1-5	TRBV20-1	TRBD1	TGCAGTGCTAGCCTGGGACAGGGCGACGGGCCCCAGCATTTT	CSASLGQGDGPQHF
many	15	TRBJ1-2	TRBV12-3/TRBV12-4	-	TGTGCCAGCAGTGAGAGAAACAGGGTTGTAAACGGCTACACCTTC	CASSERNRVVNGYTF
many	14	TRBJ1-6	TRBV20-1	-	TGCAGTGCTCTCCACGGGGGGTATAATTCACCCCTCCACTTT	CSALHGGYNSPLHF
many	12	TRBJ2-2	TRBV7-8	-	TGTGCCAGCAGCCCTAGAGTCGGGGAGCTGTTTTTT	CASSPRVGELFF
few	13	TRBJ1-1	TRBV20-1	-	TGCAGTGCTATACACCTCTCGGGCACTGAAGCTTTCTTT	CSAIHLSGTEAFF
-	14	TRBJ1-1	TRBV11-2	-	TGTGCCAGCAGCCTGGGGGCGCAGGGGAGGGAAGCTTTCTTT	CASSLGAQGREAFF
few	17	TRBJ2-3	TRBV20-1	TRBD2	TGCAGTGCTCATCTAACGCTAGCGGGGGGGGAAATTGATACGCAGTATTTT	CSAHLTLAGGEIDTQYF
many	13	TRBJ1-5	TRBV4-2	-	TGTGCCAGCAGCCAAGATCTCGGGGCTCCCCAGCATTTT	CASSQDLGAPQHF
many	14	TRBJ1-6	TRBV9	-	TGTGCCAGCAGCGTAGGACGAGGAGATTCACCCCTCCACTTT	CASSVGRGDSPLHF
-	13	TRBJ2-1	TRBV3-1	-	TGTGCCAGCAGCCAAGGAAGGGCGGGTGAGCAGTTCTTC	CASSQGRAGEQFF
few	17	TRBJ2-1	TRBV5-1	TRBD2	TGCGCCAGCAGCATACCGGGACTAGCGGGGGGATACAATGAGCAGTTCTTC	CASSIPGLAGGYNEQFF
-	16	TRBJ2-7	TRBV7-2	TRBD2	TGTGCCAGCAGCCAGAATTACGCCGCTAGCGGGTACGAGCAGTACTTC	CASSQNYAASGYEQYF
few	16	TRBJ2-3	TRBV7-2	TRBD2	TGTGCCAGCAGCTTAAGAGGCGGGGGGGCCCCAGATACGCAGTATTTT	CASSLRGGGAPDTQYF
many	15	TRBJ1-5	TRBV7-2	-	TGTGCCAGCAGCACACAGGGAGTAAGCAATCAGCCCCAGCATTTT	CASSTQGVSNQPQHF
-	14	TRBJ2-3	TRBV5-1	-	TGCGCCAGCAGCTTAGAGGGGGACACAGATACGCAGTATTTT	CASSLEGDTDTQYF
few	14	TRBJ2-3	TRBV18	TRBD2	TGTGCCAGCTCACCCGGGGGGTTCACAGATACGCAGTATTTT	CASSPGGFTDTQYF
many	13	TRBJ1-1	TRBV30	-	TGTGCCTGGAGTTCCCAGGGGAACACTGAAGCTTTCTTT	CAWSSQGNTEAFF
many	13	TRBJ2-2	TRBV7-7	-	TGTGCTAGCAGCCGAGAGAGAACCGGGGAGCTGTTTTTT	CASSRERTGELFF
many	13	TRBJ2-1	TRBV20-1	-	TGCAGTGCTAGAGACCCCCCCCAGGGTGAGCAGTTCTTC	CSARDPPQGEQFF
few	15	TRBJ1-2	TRBV29-1	-	TGCAGCGTAGGGTCTCATGGGCAGGGGAACGGTGGCTACACCTTC	CSVGSHGQGNGGYTF
few	16	TRBJ2-5	TRBV20-1	TRBD2	TGCAGTGCTACACTGACTAGCGGGGGGCAACAAGAGACCCAGTACTTC	CSATLTSGGQQETQYF
many	13	TRBJ2-1	TRBV7-2	-	TGTGCCAGCAGCGGGGACCTCCTCGATGAGCAGTTCTTC	CASSGDLLDEQFF
-	15	TRBJ2-3	TRBV20-1	-	TGCAGTGCTAGAGATCCAGGGCAGGGCACAGATACGCAGTATTTT	CSARDPGQGTDTQYF
few	16	TRBJ1-2	TRBV5-1	-	TGCGCCAGCAGCTTGGCCCCGGTGGGGGACGGCGGGGGCTACACCTTC	CASSLAPVGDGGGYTF
many	13	TRBJ1-3	TRBV5-1	-	TGCGCCAGCAGCTTGGGTCAGGATAACACCATATATTTT	CASSLGQDNTIYF
many	16	TRBJ2-3	TRBV20-1	TRBD2	TGCAGTGCCATCCGACTAGCGGGGGAGTCCCGTGATACGCAGTATTTT	CSAIRLAGESRDTQYF
many	13	TRBJ1-1	TRBV7-9	-	TGTGCCAGCAGCTTAGAGACCTGGACTGAAGCTTTCTTT	CASSLETWTEAFF
-	24	TRBJ1-3	TRBV11-2	-	TGTGCCAGCAGCTTGCCAGAATTTTCGTCGATGGACGCACAAATTGGGAACTCTGGAAACACCATATATTTT	CASSLPEFSSMDAQIGNSGNTIYF
many	17	TRBJ2-1	TRBV20-1	TRBD2	TGCAGTGCTAGAGTTAGCGGGGGGCCGGGCTCCTACAATGAGCAGTTCTTC	CSARVSGGPGSYNEQFF
-	15	TRBJ2-1	TRBV12-3/TRBV12-4	-	TGTGCCAGCAGCCGCAGGGCCGGGGTTCAAAATGAGCAGTTCTTC	CASSRRAGVQNEQFF
few	16	TRBJ1-4	TRBV18	TRBD1	TGTGCCAGCTCACCCGGGACAGTGGGAACTAATGAAAAACTGTTTTTT	CASSPGTVGTNEKLFF
few	13	TRBJ1-6	TRBV20-1	-	TGCAGTGCTATCTGGGGGCCGGATTCACCCCTCCACTTT	CSAIWGPDSPLHF
many	17	TRBJ2-1	TRBV14	-	TGTGCCAGCAGCCCGACACGGGGGACTCCCAAGGGCGGTGAGCAGTTCTTC	CASSPTRGTPKGGEQFF